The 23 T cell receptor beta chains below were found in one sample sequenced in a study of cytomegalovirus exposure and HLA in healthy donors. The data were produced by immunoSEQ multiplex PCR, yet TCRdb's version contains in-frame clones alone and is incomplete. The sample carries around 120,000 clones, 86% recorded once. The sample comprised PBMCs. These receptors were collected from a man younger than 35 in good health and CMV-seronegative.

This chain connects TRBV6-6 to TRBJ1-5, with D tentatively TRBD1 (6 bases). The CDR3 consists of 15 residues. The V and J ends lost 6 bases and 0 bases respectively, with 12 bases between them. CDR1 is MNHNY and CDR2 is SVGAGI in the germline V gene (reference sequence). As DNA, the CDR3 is TGTGCCAGCAGGCAAAGGGGGATTAGCAATCAGCCCCAGCATTTT. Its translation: CASRQRGISNQPQHF.

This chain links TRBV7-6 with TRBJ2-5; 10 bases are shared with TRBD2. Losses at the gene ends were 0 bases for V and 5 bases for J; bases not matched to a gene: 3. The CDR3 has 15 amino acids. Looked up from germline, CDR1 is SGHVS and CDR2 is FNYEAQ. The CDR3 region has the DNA TGTGCCAGCAGCTTAGCACTAGCGGGATGGGAGACCCAGTACTTC. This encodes CASSLALAGWETQYF. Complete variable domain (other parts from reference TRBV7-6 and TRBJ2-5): GAGVSQSPRYKVTKRGQDVALRCDPISGHVSLYWYRQALGQGPEFLTYFNYEAQQDKSGLPNDRFSAERPEGSISTLTIQRTEQRDSAMYRCASSLALAGWETQYFGPGTRLLVL.

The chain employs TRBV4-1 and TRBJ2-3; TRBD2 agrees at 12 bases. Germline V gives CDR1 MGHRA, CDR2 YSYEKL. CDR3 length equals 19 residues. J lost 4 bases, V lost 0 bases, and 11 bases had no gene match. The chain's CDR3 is CASSQDSPGLAGSADTQYF. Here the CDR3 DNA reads TGCGCCAGCAGCCAAGATAGCCCCGGACTAGCGGGATCGGCAGATACGCAGTATTTT.

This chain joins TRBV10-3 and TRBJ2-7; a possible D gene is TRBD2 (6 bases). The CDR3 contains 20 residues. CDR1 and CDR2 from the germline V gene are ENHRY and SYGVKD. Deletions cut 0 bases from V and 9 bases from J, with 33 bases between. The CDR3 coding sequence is TGTGCCATCAGTGAGTCAGATGGAGGGACGAGGACCGGAGGGCCGTTGGGGCAGTACTTC. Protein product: CAISESDGGTRTGGPLGQYF.

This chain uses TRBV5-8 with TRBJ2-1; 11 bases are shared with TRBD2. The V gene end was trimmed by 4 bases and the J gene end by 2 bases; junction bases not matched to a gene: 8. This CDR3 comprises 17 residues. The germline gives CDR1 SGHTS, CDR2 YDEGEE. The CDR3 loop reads CASSETGTSGPYNEQFF. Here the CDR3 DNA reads TGTGCCAGCAGCGAAACCGGGACTAGCGGACCCTACAATGAGCAGTTCTTC.

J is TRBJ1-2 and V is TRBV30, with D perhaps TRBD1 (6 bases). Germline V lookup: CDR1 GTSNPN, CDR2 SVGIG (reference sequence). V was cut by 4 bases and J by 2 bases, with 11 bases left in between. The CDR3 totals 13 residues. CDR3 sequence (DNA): TGTGCCTGGATGGCAGGGGCCAACTATGGCTACACCTTC. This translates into CAWMAGANYGYTF.

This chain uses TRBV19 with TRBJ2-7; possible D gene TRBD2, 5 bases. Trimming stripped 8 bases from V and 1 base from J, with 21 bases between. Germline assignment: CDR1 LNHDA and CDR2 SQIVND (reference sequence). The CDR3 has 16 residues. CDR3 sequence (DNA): TGTGCCAGTGCCGGGGTAACTGAAGGCTATTCCTACGAGCAGTACTTC. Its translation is CASAGVTEGYSYEQYF.

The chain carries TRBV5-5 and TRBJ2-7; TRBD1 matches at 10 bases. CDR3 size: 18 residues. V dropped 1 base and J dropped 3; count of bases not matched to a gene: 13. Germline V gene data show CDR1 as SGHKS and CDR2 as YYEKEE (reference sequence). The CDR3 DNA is TGTGCCAGCAGCTTGTCCGGGACAGGGGAGGTCATACTCTACGAGCAGTACTTC. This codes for CASSLSGTGEVILYEQYF.

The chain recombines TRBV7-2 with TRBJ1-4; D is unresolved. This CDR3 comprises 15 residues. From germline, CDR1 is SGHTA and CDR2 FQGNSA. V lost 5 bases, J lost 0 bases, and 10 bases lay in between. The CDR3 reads CASSPLLATNEKLFF. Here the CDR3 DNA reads TGTGCCAGCAGCCCCCTCCTAGCAACTAATGAAAAACTGTTTTTT.

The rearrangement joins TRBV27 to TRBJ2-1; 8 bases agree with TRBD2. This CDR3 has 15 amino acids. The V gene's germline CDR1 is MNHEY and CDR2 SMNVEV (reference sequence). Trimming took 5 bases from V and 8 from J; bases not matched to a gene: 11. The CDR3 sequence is CASSPVTSGGDEQFF. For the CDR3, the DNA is TGTGCCAGCAGTCCAGTAACTAGCGGTGGGGATGAGCAGTTCTTC.

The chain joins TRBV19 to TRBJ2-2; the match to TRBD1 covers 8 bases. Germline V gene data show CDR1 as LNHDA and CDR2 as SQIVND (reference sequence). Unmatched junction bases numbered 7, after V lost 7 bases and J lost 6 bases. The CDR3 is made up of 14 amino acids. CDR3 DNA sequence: TGTGCCAGTACCCGGGACAGGTACCCCGGGGAGCTGTTTTTT. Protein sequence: CASTRDRYPGELFF.

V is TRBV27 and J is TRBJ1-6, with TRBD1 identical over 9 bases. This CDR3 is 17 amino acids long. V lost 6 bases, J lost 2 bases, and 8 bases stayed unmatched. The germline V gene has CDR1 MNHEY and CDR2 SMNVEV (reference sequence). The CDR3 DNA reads TGTGCCAGCAGCCAAACACAGGGGGCGGCCTATAATTCACCCCTCCACTTT. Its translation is CASSQTQGAAYNSPLHF.

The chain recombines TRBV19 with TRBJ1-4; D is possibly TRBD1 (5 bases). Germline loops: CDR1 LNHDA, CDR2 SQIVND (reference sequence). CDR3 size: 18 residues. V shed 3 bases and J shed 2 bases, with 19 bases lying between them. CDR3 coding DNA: TGTGCCAGTAGTATGGGGGGTGGGACTTTTTCGACTAATGAAAAACTGTTTTTT. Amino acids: CASSMGGGTFSTNEKLFF.

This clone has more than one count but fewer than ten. DNA for the CDR3: TGCGCCAGCTCCTTAGAACTAGCGGCCAATGAGCAGTTCTTC. Amino acids: CASSLELAANEQFF. The J gene is TRBJ2-1, the V gene TRBV5-1; 8 nucleotides match TRBD2. Per the germline V gene, CDR1 is SGHRS and CDR2 is YFSETQ. CDR3 length: 14 amino acids. Losses at the gene ends were 7 bases for V and 6 bases for J; bases not matched to a gene: 9.

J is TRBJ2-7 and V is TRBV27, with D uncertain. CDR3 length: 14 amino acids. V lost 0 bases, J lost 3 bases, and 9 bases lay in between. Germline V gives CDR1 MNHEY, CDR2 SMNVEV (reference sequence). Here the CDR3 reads CASSLSGSGYEQYF. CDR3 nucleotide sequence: TGTGCCAGCAGTTTATCGGGTTCAGGCTACGAGCAGTACTTC.

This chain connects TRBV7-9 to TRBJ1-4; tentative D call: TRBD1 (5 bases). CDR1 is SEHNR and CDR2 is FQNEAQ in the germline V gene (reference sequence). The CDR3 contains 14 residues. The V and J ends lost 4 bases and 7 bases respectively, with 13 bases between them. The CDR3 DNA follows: TGTGCCAGCAGCTCCAGGGTTGGAAGTGAAAAACTGTTTTTT. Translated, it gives CASSSRVGSEKLFF.

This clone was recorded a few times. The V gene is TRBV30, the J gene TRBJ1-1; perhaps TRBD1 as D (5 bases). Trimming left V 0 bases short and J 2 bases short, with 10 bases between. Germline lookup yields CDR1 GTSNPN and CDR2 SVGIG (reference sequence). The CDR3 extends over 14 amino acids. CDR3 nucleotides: TGTGCCTGGAGTGTCAAGCAGGGAAACACTGAAGCTTTCTTT. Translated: CAWSVKQGNTEAFF.

The CDR3 loop reads CAWSDLYSGANVLTF. The CDR3 nucleotides are TGTGCCTGGAGTGATCTCTACTCTGGGGCCAACGTCCTGACTTTC. The V call is TRBV30, the J call TRBJ2-6; no firm D call. The CDR3 contains 15 residues. The germline CDR1 and CDR2 sequences are GTSNPN and SVGIG (reference sequence). V dropped 1 base and J dropped 0 bases, with 7 bases sitting between them. Full variable domain (outside the CDR3, taken from reference TRBV30 and TRBJ2-6): SQTIHQWPATLVQPVGSPLSLECTVEGTSNPNLYWYRQAAGRGLQLLFYSVGIGQISSEVPQNLSASRPQDRQFILSSKKLLLSDSGFYLCAWSDLYSGANVLTFGAGSRLTVL.

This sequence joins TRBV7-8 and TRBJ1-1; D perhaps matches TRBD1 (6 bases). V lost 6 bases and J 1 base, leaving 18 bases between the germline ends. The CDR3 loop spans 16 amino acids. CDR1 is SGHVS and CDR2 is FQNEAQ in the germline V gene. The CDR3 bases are TGTGCCAGCAGTCGCGAACAGGGTAACCCGAACACTGAAGCTTTCTTT. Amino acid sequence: CASSREQGNPNTEAFF.

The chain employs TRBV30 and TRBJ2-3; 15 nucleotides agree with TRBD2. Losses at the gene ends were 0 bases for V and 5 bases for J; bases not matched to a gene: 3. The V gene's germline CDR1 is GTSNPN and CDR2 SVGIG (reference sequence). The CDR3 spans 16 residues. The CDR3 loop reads CAWSVRTSGGEDTQYF. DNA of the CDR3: TGTGCCTGGAGTGTTAGGACTAGCGGGGGGGAAGATACGCAGTATTTT.

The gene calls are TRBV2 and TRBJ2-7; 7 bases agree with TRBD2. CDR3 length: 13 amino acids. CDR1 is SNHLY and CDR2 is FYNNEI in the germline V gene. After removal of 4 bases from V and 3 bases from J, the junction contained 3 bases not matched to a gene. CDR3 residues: CASSVASGYEQYF. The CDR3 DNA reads TGTGCCAGCAGTGTGGCTAGCGGCTACGAGCAGTACTTC.

The CDR3 bases are TGTGCCAGCAGCGGAGTAGCGGGGGGATTCTACGAGCAGTACTTC. Translation gives CASSGVAGGFYEQYF. The rearrangement uses TRBV7-2 and TRBJ2-7; 10 bases fit TRBD2. The length of the CDR3 is 15 residues. The V and J ends lost 5 bases and 3 bases, in that order; junction bases with no gene match: 7. Germline values: CDR1 SGHTA, CDR2 FQGNSA.

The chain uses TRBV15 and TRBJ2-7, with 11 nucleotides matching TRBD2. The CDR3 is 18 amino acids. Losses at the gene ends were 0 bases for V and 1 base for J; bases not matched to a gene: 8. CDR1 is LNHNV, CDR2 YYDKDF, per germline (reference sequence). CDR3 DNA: TGTGCCACCAGCAGAGATTTACGGCTAGCGGGGGGTTCCTACGAGCAGTACTTC. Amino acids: CATSRDLRLAGGSYEQYF.